These 14 T cell receptor beta chains came from one sample sequenced in a study of blood T cells in healthy people across ages. A second PCR, run for about 7 to 11 cycles, used a sample-barcoded 5' primer plus a J-beta primer mix. TCRdb used MiXCR to reprocess the 5' RACE reads, holding one entry per CDR3 protein. The table lists more than 1.4 million distinct CDR3 sequences, approximately 38% of them singletons. Sequencing was done on a sample of blood. The receptors were gathered from a woman under 30 in good health.

J is TRBJ2-7 and V is TRBV6-1, with D unclear. The CDR3 runs 10 residues. V was shortened by 10 bases and J by 1 base, with 5 bases between the two germline ends. Germline V gene lookup returns CDR1 MNHNS and CDR2 SASEGT. DNA of the CDR3: TGTGCCACACTTTCCTACGAGCAGTACTTC. Translating gives CATLSYEQYF.

The chain joins TRBV19 to TRBJ2-1; 8 bases are shared with TRBD2. The CDR3 loop spans 16 amino acids. With V trimmed by 1 base and J by 5 bases, 7 bases remained unmatched. Germline assignment: CDR1 LNHDA and CDR2 SQIVND (reference sequence). The DNA for the CDR3 is TGTGCCAGTAGTATAGGAACGGCGGGGGGCCACAATGAGCAGTTCTTC. Translating it yields CASSIGTAGGHNEQFF.

The rearrangement uses TRBV4-2 and TRBJ2-4; D unresolved. The V end was cut by 0 bases, the J end by 8 bases, with 8 bases between. The V gene's germline CDR1 is LGHNA and CDR2 YNFKEQ. This CDR3 is built from 13 residues. The CDR3 sequence: CASSQDWADIQYF. CDR3 sequence (DNA): TGTGCCAGCAGCCAAGATTGGGCGGACATTCAGTACTTC.

CDR3 loop: CASSYTIGGDGYTF. As DNA, the CDR3 is TGTGCCAGCAGTTACACGATCGGGGGGGATGGCTACACCTTC. This chain joins TRBV6-5 and TRBJ1-2, with D possibly matching TRBD1 (5 bases). Germline assignment: CDR1 MNHEY and CDR2 SVGAGI. Trimming shortened V by 2 bases and J by 6 bases, and 13 bases separated the two germline ends. The CDR3 sequence is 14 residues long.

The sample holds many counts of this clonotype. The J gene is TRBJ2-3, the V gene TRBV4-1; TRBD2 aligns across 8 bases. The CDR3 extends over 16 amino acids. Germline loops: CDR1 MGHRA, CDR2 YSYEKL. The junction had 7 bases not matched to a gene; V was cut back by 1 base and J by 4 bases. Here the CDR3 reads CASSQGWKAGADTQYF. The CDR3 coding sequence is TGCGCCAGCAGCCAAGGTTGGAAAGCGGGGGCAGATACGCAGTATTTT.

The sample holds a few counts of this clonotype. The rearrangement uses TRBV6-1 and TRBJ1-5; 12 bases are a match to TRBD1. The V segment lost 6 bases and the J segment 2 bases; nucleotides outside the gene matches: 5. CDR3 length: 16 residues. Germline V gene sequence: CDR1 MNHNS, CDR2 SASEGT. CDR3 bases: TGTGCCAGCAGCCTGGGACAGGGGGCGGGCAATCAGCCCCAGCATTTT. As protein: CASSLGQGAGNQPQHF.

The V gene is TRBV29-1, the J gene TRBJ1-2; TRBD1 might be the D (6 bases). Germline V lookup: CDR1 SQVTM, CDR2 ANQGSEA. The V end was cut by 4 bases, the J end by 0 bases, with 15 bases between. The CDR3 loop spans 15 amino acids. As DNA, the CDR3 is TGCAGCGTTGTCTCCCGTGGACAGACTAACTATGGCTACACCTTC. It encodes CSVVSRGQTNYGYTF.

The rearrangement links TRBV20-1 to TRBJ2-4; D is possibly TRBD1 (6 bases). The germline CDR1 and CDR2 sequences are DFQATT and SNEGSKA (reference sequence). Trimming cost V 6 bases and J 7 bases, with 19 bases left between them. There are 14 residues in the CDR3. The CDR3 sequence is CSAPGENVDNIQYF. The CDR3 nucleotides are TGCAGTGCCCCAGGGGAGAATGTTGATAACATTCAGTACTTC.

V usage is TRBV3-1 and J usage is TRBJ2-3; D perhaps matches TRBD1 (5 bases). The CDR3 extends over 16 amino acids. Germline V lookup: CDR1 LGHDT, CDR2 YNNKEL (reference sequence). Trimming shortened V by 2 bases and J by 0 bases, and 12 bases separated the two germline ends. CDR3: CASSQYDRPSTDTQYF. The CDR3 region has the DNA TGTGCCAGCAGCCAATATGACAGACCAAGCACAGATACGCAGTATTTT.

The table lists this clonotype with many counts. The chain links TRBV28 to TRBJ2-1; tentative D call: TRBD1 (6 bases). This CDR3 has 14 amino acids. V lost 3 bases and J 1 base, leaving 7 bases between the germline ends. Germline values: CDR1 MDHEN, CDR2 SYDVKM. The CDR3: CASSFGQSYNEQFF. CDR3 in DNA: TGTGCCAGCAGTTTTGGACAGTCCTACAATGAGCAGTTCTTC.

The V call is TRBV2, the J call TRBJ1-4; no reliable D call. Trimming took off 6 bases at V and 8 bases at J, with 10 bases between the two ends. This CDR3 spans 12 amino acids. Germline V gene lookup returns CDR1 SNHLY and CDR2 FYNNEI. The CDR3 nucleotides read TGTGCCAGCAGCTGGGCCCCGGAAAAACTGTTTTTT. Translated, it gives CASSWAPEKLFF.

The CDR3: CASREAMSSYNEQYF. The CDR3 bases are TGTGCCAGCAGAGAAGCTATGAGCTCCTACAATGAGCAGTACTTC. The genes are TRBV6-5 and TRBJ2-1; D is uncertain. The end of the DNA is better explained by TRBJ2-7, so the J call may be wrong. Germline values: CDR1 MNHEY, CDR2 SVGAGI. The CDR3 runs to 15 residues.

This clonotype was seen only a few times. The V gene is TRBV20-1, the J gene TRBJ2-3; 10 nucleotides agree with TRBD2. The CDR3 is 16 amino acids. The V gene's germline CDR1 is DFQATT and CDR2 SNEGSKA (reference sequence). Trimming cost V 4 bases and J 2 bases; bases outside gene matches: 9. CDR3 sequence: CSAILLAGGTTDTQYF. The CDR3 DNA reads as TGCAGTGCTATTTTATTAGCGGGGGGCACCACAGATACGCAGTATTTT.

The chain employs TRBV19 and TRBJ2-7; 8 bases are a match to TRBD1. V trimming: 3 bases; J trimming: 3 bases; junction bases outside the gene matches: 4. The CDR3 spans 14 residues. From germline, CDR1 is LNHDA and CDR2 SQIVND (reference sequence). CDR3 amino acids: CASSMSGQGYEQYF. CDR3 sequence (DNA): TGTGCCAGTAGTATGTCTGGACAGGGCTACGAGCAGTACTTC.